This T cell receptor beta chain was recorded in a study of T cells in Graves' hyperthyroidism and ophthalmopathy. Trimming cost V 7 bases and J 0 bases; bases outside gene matches: 9. Germline V lookup: CDR1 SGHDT, CDR2 YYEEEE. The CDR3 spans 16 residues. This clonotype was counted only a few times. Its cognate antigen is unknown. Researchers amplified the TCR beta CDR3 regions from RNA transcripts. A first-round RT-PCR of the TCR CDR3 used the HTBI primer set. TCRdb re-derived calls from the multiplex PCR reads in MiXCR, one entry per CDR3 protein. The sample holds more than 350,000 distinct CDR3 sequences, about 15% seen once. Regarding the study as a whole: Within blood appeared most thyroid clonotypes that had expanded above 0.001. Classification by a 13 V-J model distinguished ophthalmopathy from stable hyperthyroidism.

Clinical Activity Scores of at least 3, NOSPECS grades of at least 4 and durations under 3 months characterized ophthalmopathy patients. The authors obtained PBMCs from about 9 ml of fresh peripheral blood. This TCR was sampled from a woman in her sixties or seventies with Graves' ophthalmopathy. The sequenced sample consisted of blood. This chain uses TRBV5-6 with TRBJ2-2, with 7 bases aligning to TRBD2. This CDR3 reads CASRTLSGSNTGELFF. For the CDR3, the DNA is TGTGCCAGCCGTACACTTAGCGGGTCGAACACCGGGGAGCTGTTTTTT.